A selection of T cell receptor beta chains follows, all from one sample in a study of T-cell memory formation after mild COVID-19. TCRdb recomputed calls from the 5' RACE reads with MiXCR, one row per CDR3 protein. The table records under 650,000 distinct CDR3 sequences, 15% to 20% of them present only once. Sample: PBMCs or a T cell subset sorted from them (not recorded which). The receptors here all came from an adult woman who had mild COVID-19 (a few samples of this study predate the infection). Cell type and time point are not known. The CDR3 runs from the conserved cysteine through the conserved F or W. The order of the fields is J gene, V gene, CDR3 protein.

TRBJ2-5 | TRBV21-1 | CASSGSGGALETQYF
TRBJ1-1 | TRBV4-3 | CASSPKTGAYTEAFF
TRBJ2-5 | TRBV7-7 | CASSSYRGTAETQYF
TRBJ1-2 | TRBV6-6 | CASRASGSGDGYTF
TRBJ2-7 | TRBV10-3 | CAISLWTGESYEQYF
TRBJ2-5 | TRBV4-1 | CASSQTLLGLAVGETQYF
TRBJ1-1 | TRBV2 | CASRAGVNTEAFF
TRBJ2-6 | TRBV7-2 | CASSPGGLSSGANVLTF
TRBJ2-7 | TRBV4-1 | CASSLNLGAYEQYF
TRBJ2-1 | TRBV7-3 | CASSSKAGPGNEQFF
TRBJ2-7 | TRBV4-2 | CASSQEEGLAGGEQYF
TRBJ2-5 | TRBV7-3 | CASSPGTSGGARVETQYF
TRBJ1-3 | TRBV5-1 | CASSLEETGSGNTIYF
TRBJ2-2 | TRBV11-2 | CASSSPRGLAANTGELFF
TRBJ2-5 | TRBV7-6 | CASSTSFGQPGLAVETQYF
TRBJ2-7 | TRBV27 | CASSLFRQTYEQYF
TRBJ2-6 | TRBV12-3/TRBV12-4 | CASRWAIYDTGANVLTF
TRBJ1-1 | TRBV6-5 | CASSYSTQLNTEAFF
TRBJ2-3 | TRBV10-3 | CAISDASGLAGHTDTQYF
TRBJ2-3 | TRBV29-1 | CSVAIGLAPTTDTQYF
TRBJ2-7 | TRBV7-8 | CASSYRLDPYEQYF
TRBJ2-2 | TRBV9 | CASSVTQDTGELFF
TRBJ1-1 | TRBV10-3 | CAISELRGLTGMNTEAFF
TRBJ1-2 | TRBV11-2 | CASSLRTSGYTF
TRBJ1-2 | TRBV5-1 | CASSPGSQGYTF